The T cell receptor beta chain under discussion was sequenced for a study of blood T cell repertoires in COVID-19. The method was immunoSEQ multiplex PCR; TCRdb's version includes in-frame clones alone and lacks a portion of them. Among some 240,000 clones listed, 84% were seen once. Trimming stripped 1 base from V and 6 bases from J, with 3 bases between. The germline gives CDR1 DFQATT, CDR2 SNEGSKA (reference sequence). The CDR3 extends over 11 amino acids. The clonotype comes from a woman aged 35 to 49 who had recovered from COVID-19. Material: peripheral blood. V and J are TRBV20-1 and TRBJ2-2, with D uncertain. The CDR3: CSARGPGELFF. The CDR3 nucleotides are TGCAGTGCTAGAGGGCCCGGGGAGCTGTTTTTT.